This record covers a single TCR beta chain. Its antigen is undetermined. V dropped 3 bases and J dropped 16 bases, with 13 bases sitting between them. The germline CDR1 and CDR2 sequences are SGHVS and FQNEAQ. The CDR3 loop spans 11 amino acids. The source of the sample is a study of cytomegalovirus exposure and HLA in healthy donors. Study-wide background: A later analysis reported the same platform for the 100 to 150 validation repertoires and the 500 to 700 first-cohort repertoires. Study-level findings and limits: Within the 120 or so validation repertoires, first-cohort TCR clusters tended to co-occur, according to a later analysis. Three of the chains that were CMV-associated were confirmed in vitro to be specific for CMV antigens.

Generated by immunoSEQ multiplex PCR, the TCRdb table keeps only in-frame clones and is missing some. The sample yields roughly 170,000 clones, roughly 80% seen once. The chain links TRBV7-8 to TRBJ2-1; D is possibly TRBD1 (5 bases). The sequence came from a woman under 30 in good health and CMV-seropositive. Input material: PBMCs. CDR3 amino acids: CASSFEQGSFF. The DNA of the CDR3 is TGTGCCAGCAGCTTCGAGCAGGGATCCTTCTTC.